This T cell receptor beta chain was documented in a study of post-analysis software for immune sequencing data. Study-level findings and limits: Controls showed significantly higher normalized Chao1 diversity than did multiple sclerosis patients. Samples made in the same batch grouped tightly together by F measure. About 5 TRBV segments (TRBV5-6, TRBV5-1 and TRBV20-1 among them) occurred more frequently in patients than in controls.

To note about this clonotype: The antigen is not known. The junction differs from germline at one of its ends, possibly a read error.

TCR beta cDNA libraries included unique molecular identifiers. Some 540,000 cDNA molecules were obtained from roughly 1 to 10 million T cells. TCRdb reprocessed the PCR reads with MiXCR, giving one entry per CDR3 protein. The sample consists of hundreds of thousands of distinct CDR3 sequences, less than 35% of them appearing once. The CDR3 is 11 residues long. CDR1 and CDR2 (germline): ENHRY, SYGVKD. The TCR was taken from a girl aged 10-17 years with multiple sclerosis. The sequenced sample consisted of blood. This sequence joins TRBV10-3 and TRBJ2-1; D unclear. For the CDR3, the DNA is TGTGCCACCGCCCACAACAATGAGCGGTTCTTC. Amino acid sequence: CATAHNNERFF.